Listed below are T cell receptor beta chains from one sample, sequenced in a study of T cell therapy after organ transplantation. Only in-frame clones appear in the TCRdb table, and some are missing; sequencing was by immunoSEQ multiplex PCR. The table lists 20,000 or so clones, roughly four fifths of them singletons, with nearly 9.5% in the top ten. Antigen specificity for these receptors is unknown. Sequences were derived from CD8+ T cells from blood, sampled after autologous CMV-specific T cell therapy. All receptors derive from a human patient who had received a solid organ transplant and had CMV disease. Among the T cells, some may be from the graft donor. Each CDR3 is given with its conserved first and last residue. Fields, in order: V gene, D gene, CDR3 protein. The D gene is left open where the match is weak.

V: TRBV30; D: TRBD1; CDR3: CAWSPPASRQGMRAEAFF
V: TRBV11-2; D: TRBD1; CDR3: CASSKGTDRRNTEAFF
V: TRBV4-3; D: -; CDR3: CASSQVDSSVDTQYF
V: TRBV7-9; D: TRBD2; CDR3: CAVGPLAATDTQYF
V: TRBV30; D: -; CDR3: CAWSVTRYYGYTF
V: TRBV19; D: -; CDR3: CASSIEAGGTDTQYF
V: TRBV6-6; D: -; CDR3: CASSYSWGRDTEAFF
V: TRBV7-9; D: TRBD1; CDR3: CASSRDREDYGYTF
V: TRBV10-1; D: -; CDR3: CASSEGRLSTDTQYF
V: TRBV30; D: TRBD2; CDR3: CAWSCNPLAGGSYNEQFF
V: TRBV6-5; D: -; CDR3: CASSYGGTEAFF
V: TRBV13; D: TRBD1; CDR3: CASSPEGQGAWNEQFF
V: TRBV9; D: TRBD1; CDR3: CASSVAGTGAYEQYF
V: TRBV25-1; D: TRBD2; CDR3: CASSDLGRTRYEQYF
V: TRBV25-1; D: -; CDR3: CASSGSEYEQYF
V: TRBV5-6; D: -; CDR3: CASDEGDLDEQFF
V: TRBV4-1; D: -; CDR3: CASSQAGGRYGELFF
V: TRBV7-9; D: TRBD1; CDR3: CASRRDRARGTDTQYF
V: TRBV6-6; D: TRBD1; CDR3: CASSYSLGTGDEQYF
V: TRBV11-2; D: TRBD2; CDR3: CASSFSWREDYNEQFF
V: TRBV7-9; D: -; CDR3: CASSWGVGAHTEAFF
V: TRBV27; D: TRBD2; CDR3: CACRRGGVNNEQFF
V: TRBV6-5; D: -; CDR3: CASSYTGGTEAFF
V: TRBV4-2; D: -; CDR3: CASSQDDGGENSPLHF